The present T cell receptor beta chain was sequenced within a study of human versus mouse CDR3 diversity and MHC coevolution. Study observations and caveats: Most of the three human donors had the lowest clonal inequality. Six or seven MHC II alleles selected the human T cells.

The table came from immunoSEQ multiplex PCR; TCRdb's copy has only in-frame clones and leaves some out. This sample yields 50,000 to 70,000 clones, of which 85% to 95% are seen a single time; approximately 17% belongs to the top ten. This CDR3 is 17 amino acids long. Germline trimming cut 3 bases from V and 1 base from J; bases unmatched to any gene: 4. With regard to this clone: Its target is unknown.

The TCR comes from a person in their sixties in good health. V and J are TRBV23-1 and TRBJ2-3, with 13 bases lining up with TRBD2. TRBV23-1 is an ORF; its function is uncertain. The specimen was naive CD4+ T cells from blood. As for subset: CD45RO-negative CD62L-positive naive CD4 T cells. DNA for the CDR3: TGCGCCAGCAGTCACTCACTAGCGGGAGGGGGCACAGATACGCAGTATTTT. Protein sequence: CASSHSLAGGGTDTQYF.